A selection of T cell receptor beta chains follows, all from one sample in a study of monozygotic twins with inflammatory bowel disease. TCRdb re-called the 5' RACE reads and gives one entry per CDR3 protein, without DNA. Found here are some 210,000 distinct CDR3 sequences; the top ten clones hold around 1.5%. Sequences were obtained from blood. The receptor source for this set is a human donor with ulcerative colitis or Crohn's disease, or a healthy co-twin of an affected twin (not recorded which). CDR3s include the opening cysteine and the closing phenylalanine or tryptophan.

V	J	CDR3
TRBV7-9	TRBJ2-2	CASSFPAGQLNTGELFF
TRBV5-1	TRBJ2-4	CASSPDLRTGKNIQYF
TRBV20-1	TRBJ2-5	CSARLQETQYF
TRBV3-1	TRBJ1-2	CASSRQGEGGRYTF
TRBV12-3/TRBV12-4	TRBJ1-1	CASSRTIANTEAFF
TRBV7-9	TRBJ2-7	CASSPREGQNSHEQYF
TRBV19	TRBJ2-1	CASSVFGTVANNEQFF
TRBV6-1	TRBJ1-1	CASIKPGQPNTEAFF
TRBV29-1	TRBJ2-3	CSAAPDRRLTDTQYF
TRBV18	TRBJ1-5	CASSPSGNQPQHF
TRBV6-2/TRBV6-3	TRBJ2-3	CATPFAGDCTDTQYF
TRBV12-3/TRBV12-4	TRBJ1-6	CASTWDPNSPLHF
TRBV28	TRBJ2-7	CASSLRDLKYF
TRBV10-3	TRBJ1-2	CAISESNKGAFNYGYTF
TRBV4-1	TRBJ1-6	CASSQPNPGGHSPLHF
TRBV3-1	TRBJ2-3	CASSQVTGPDTQYF
TRBV12-3/TRBV12-4	TRBJ2-1	CASSFSGGMYNEQFF
TRBV20-1	TRBJ1-1	CSASSRRRATLREAFF
TRBV5-1	TRBJ1-5	CASSLGQVEGQPQHF
TRBV20-1	TRBJ2-7	CSARSPSNYEQYF
TRBV20-1	TRBJ1-2	CSARDTGVRGYTF
TRBV29-1	TRBJ1-5	CSARAGARNQPQHF
TRBV12-3/TRBV12-4	TRBJ1-6	CASSTGPNYNSPLHF
TRBV6-1	TRBJ1-5	CASSGPRDSRDQPQHF
TRBV6-2/TRBV6-3	TRBJ1-2	CASSWDGNYGYTF
TRBV5-1	TRBJ2-2	CASSLTGPNRNTGELFF